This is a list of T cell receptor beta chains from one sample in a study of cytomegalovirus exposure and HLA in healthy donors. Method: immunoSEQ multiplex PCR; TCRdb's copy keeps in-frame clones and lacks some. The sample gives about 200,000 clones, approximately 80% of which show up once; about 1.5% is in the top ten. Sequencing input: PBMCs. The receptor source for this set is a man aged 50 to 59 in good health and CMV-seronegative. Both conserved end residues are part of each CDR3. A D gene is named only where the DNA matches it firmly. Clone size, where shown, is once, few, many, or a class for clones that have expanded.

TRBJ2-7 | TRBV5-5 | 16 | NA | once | CASSSRTSYSSYEQYF | TGTGCCAGCAGCTCAAGAACTAGCTATAGCTCCTACGAGCAGTACTTC
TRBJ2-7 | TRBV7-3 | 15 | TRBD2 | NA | CASSPQAGGRYEQYF | TGTGCCAGCAGCCCTCAAGCGGGAGGTCGGTACGAGCAGTACTTC
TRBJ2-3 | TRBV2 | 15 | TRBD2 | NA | CASMASSGSTDTQYF | TGTGCCAGCATGGCGAGTAGCGGGAGTACAGATACGCAGTATTTT
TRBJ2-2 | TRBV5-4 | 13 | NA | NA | CASSLASWGELFF | TGTGCCAGCAGCTTGGCGAGTTGGGGGGAGCTGTTTTTT
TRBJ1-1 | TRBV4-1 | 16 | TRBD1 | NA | CASSPDAYRGGTEAFF | TGCGCCAGCAGCCCTGACGCGTACAGGGGAGGTACTGAAGCTTTCTTT
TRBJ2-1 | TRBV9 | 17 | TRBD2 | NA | CASSVAVAGGPVDEQFF | TGTGCCAGCAGCGTAGCTGTGGCGGGAGGGCCGGTAGATGAGCAGTTCTTC
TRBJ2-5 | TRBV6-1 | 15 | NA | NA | CASSVVRGKQETQYF | TGTGCCAGCAGTGTCGTGAGGGGGAAGCAAGAGACCCAGTACTTC
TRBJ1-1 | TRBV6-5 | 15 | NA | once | CASSYSRGGRGEAFF | TGTGCCAGCAGTTACTCCAGGGGCGGTAGGGGTGAAGCTTTCTTT
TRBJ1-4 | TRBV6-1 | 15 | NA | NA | CASSEGPDLNEKLFF | TGTGCCAGCAGTGAAGGGCCAGACTTAAATGAAAAACTGTTTTTT
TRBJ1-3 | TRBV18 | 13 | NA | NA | CASSGDSGNTIYF | TGTGCCAGCTCAGGAGACTCTGGAAACACCATATATTTT
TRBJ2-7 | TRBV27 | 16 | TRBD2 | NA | CASSPSSREGFDEQYF | TGTGCCAGCAGTCCCTCCTCGCGGGAGGGCTTCGACGAGCAGTACTTC
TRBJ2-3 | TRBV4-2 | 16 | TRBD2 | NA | CASSQEPGLAYDTQYF | TGTGCCAGCAGCCAAGAACCGGGACTAGCATATGATACGCAGTATTTT
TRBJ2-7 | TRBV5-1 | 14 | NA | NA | CASSLARDPYEQYF | TGCGCCAGCAGCTTGGCCAGGGATCCCTACGAGCAGTACTTC
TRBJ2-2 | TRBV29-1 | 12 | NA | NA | CSVAGHTGELFF | TGCAGCGTTGCGGGTCACACCGGGGAGCTGTTTTTT
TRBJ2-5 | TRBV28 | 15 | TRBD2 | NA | CASSPQLAGVETQYF | TGTGCCAGCAGTCCTCAATTAGCGGGAGTAGAGACCCAGTACTTC